The 21 T cell receptor beta chains presented below share a single source sample, sequenced in a study of blood T cells in healthy people across ages (dated by TCRdb to between 2014 and 2017). Library generation was performed with 5' RACE. The instrument was an Illumina HiSeq 2500. A second PCR of about 7 to 12 cycles was run with a J-beta primer mix and a sample-barcoded 5' primer. TCRdb's own reprocessing of the public reads used fastp at Q25 and MiXCR and kept productive beta chains. One record per CDR3 amino acid sequence lists the most common genes and DNA. This sample gives approximately 600,000 distinct CDR3 sequences in total; 45% to 65% of them show up just once. The ten largest make up over 35% of the sample. Sequencing was done on a sample of blood. The source is a man aged 55-75 years in good health.

The V and J genes are TRBV5-1 and TRBJ2-7; TRBD2 might be the D (5 bases). This CDR3 has 14 residues. Germline V gene lookup returns CDR1 SGHRS and CDR2 YFSETQ. V shed 4 bases and J shed 7 bases, with 18 bases lying between them. Here the CDR3 reads CASSLGTPSGEQYF. CDR3 sequence (DNA): TGCGCCAGCAGCCTGGGCACCCCATCGGGGGAGCAGTACTTC.

The rearrangement uses TRBV5-1 and TRBJ2-1; TRBD2 agrees at 8 bases. The CDR3 sequence is 15 residues long. V lost 0 bases, J lost 2 bases, and 1 base stayed unmatched. Germline V lookup: CDR1 SGHRS, CDR2 YFSETQ. The CDR3 DNA follows: TGCGCCAGCAGCTTGGGACTAGCGACCTACAATGAGCAGTTCTTC. Protein sequence: CASSLGLATYNEQFF.

This rearrangement joins TRBV15 to TRBJ2-7; the D gene is possibly TRBD1 (6 bases). The CDR3 consists of 15 residues. CDR1 is LNHNV, CDR2 YYDKDF, per germline (reference sequence). The V end lost 0 bases, the J end lost 0 bases, and 9 bases lay between the germline ends. The CDR3 DNA reads TGTGCCACCAGCAGAGATACAGGGAGCTCCTACGAGCAGTACTTC. The encoded protein is CATSRDTGSSYEQYF.

The CDR3 region has the DNA TGTGCCAGCAGTCTCACGGGCCCCCGAGATACGCAGTATTTT. Translated, it gives CASSLTGPRDTQYF. This chain uses TRBV12-3 or TRBV12-4 with TRBJ2-3; D ambiguous. Trimming took off 5 bases at V and 5 bases at J, with 14 bases between the two ends. The CDR3 extends over 14 amino acids.

Concerning this clonotype itself: This may come from a read error, since a much larger clone is one base off. J is TRBJ2-1 and V is TRBV7-9; 7 bases line up with TRBD2. The J call is doubtful: the DNA matches TRBJ2-7 better. CDR1 and CDR2 from the germline V gene are SEHNR and FQNEAQ (reference sequence). The CDR3 covers 14 residues. The CDR3 reads CASSLAGGSNEQYF. The DNA for the CDR3 is TGTGCCAGCAGCTTAGCGGGGGGGTCCAATGAGCAGTACTTC.

The rearrangement joins TRBV5-1 to TRBJ1-6; the match to TRBD1 covers 8 bases. The CDR3 sequence is 14 residues long. The V gene's germline CDR1 is SGHRS and CDR2 YFSETQ. Losses at the gene ends were 4 bases for V and 5 bases for J; bases not matched to a gene: 2. This CDR3 reads CASSRGQDNSPLHF. The CDR3 DNA sequence: TGCGCCAGCAGCCGGGGACAGGATAATTCACCCCTCCACTTT.

This clonotype was seen once. V gene TRBV7-9 combines with J gene TRBJ2-7; 10 bases agree with TRBD2. CDR3 length: 17 amino acids. Germline CDR1 SEHNR, CDR2 FQNEAQ (reference sequence). V lost 3 bases to trimming and J lost 5 bases; unmatched junction nucleotides: 13. CDR3 coding DNA: TGTGCCAGCAGCTTGGTAGCGGGGGGCCTCAGGGTCGACGAGCAGTACTTC. Its protein is CASSLVAGGLRVDEQYF.

The rearrangement links TRBV7-2 to TRBJ1-2, with unresolved D. CDR1 is SGHTA and CDR2 is FQGNSA in the germline V gene. CDR3 size: 14 residues. V lost 3 bases and J lost 3, with 11 bases in between. The CDR3 DNA reads as TGTGCCAGCAGCTTTCGCCGGGGAGACTATGGCTACACCTTC. Translation gives CASSFRRGDYGYTF. The full variable domain, in which reference TRBV7-2 and TRBJ1-2 provide the parts outside the CDR3, is GAGVSQSPSNKVTEKGKDVELRCDPISGHTALYWYRQSLGQGLEFLIYFQGNSAPDKSGLPSDRFSAERTGGSVSTLTIQRTQQEDSAVYLCASSFRRGDYGYTFGSGTRLTVV.

This clonotype showed up just once. This rearrangement joins TRBV4-1 to TRBJ2-1; 9 nucleotides agree with TRBD1. Germline CDR1 is MGHRA and CDR2 is YSYEKL. The CDR3 covers 15 residues. The V segment lost 0 bases and the J segment 9 bases; nucleotides outside the gene matches: 6. The CDR3 bases are TGCGCCAGCAGCCAAGAAGGGACAGGGTTGCCTGAGCAGTTCTTC. This codes for CASSQEGTGLPEQFF.

The V call is TRBV3-1, the J call TRBJ2-3; the match to TRBD2 covers 9 bases. Germline trimming cut 2 bases from V and 4 bases from J; bases unmatched to any gene: 10. Germline assignment: CDR1 LGHDT and CDR2 YNNKEL (reference sequence). The CDR3 loop spans 17 amino acids. In DNA, the CDR3 is TGTGCCAGCAGCCAACTCGTCCCTAGCGGGGTTCCAGATACGCAGTATTTT. It is translated as CASSQLVPSGVPDTQYF.

The V and J genes are TRBV15 and TRBJ1-2, with D unresolved. V was clipped by 0 bases and J by 6 bases, with 8 bases between them. The germline gives CDR1 LNHNV, CDR2 YYDKDF (reference sequence). CDR3 length: 13 residues. CDR3 sequence reads: CATSRDTTNGYTF. The DNA for the CDR3 is TGTGCCACCAGCAGAGATACGACCAATGGCTACACCTTC.

The V call is TRBV10-3, the J call TRBJ1-1; D may be TRBD1 (6 bases). The CDR3 runs to 15 residues. CDR1 and CDR2 from the germline V gene are ENHRY and SYGVKD. The V and J ends lost 8 bases and 1 base respectively, with 17 bases between them. The CDR3 protein is CAIAPGQDTNTEAFF. CDR3 coding DNA: TGTGCCATCGCACCGGGACAAGATACGAACACTGAAGCTTTCTTT.

The chain couples TRBV20-1 to TRBJ2-5; 8 nucleotides agree with TRBD1. The V gene's germline CDR1 is DFQATT and CDR2 SNEGSKA (reference sequence). After removal of 4 bases from V and 3 bases from J, the junction contained 16 bases not matched to a gene. This CDR3 region has 17 residues. CDR3 sequence reads: CSATTQGASFLEETQYF. CDR3 sequence (DNA): TGCAGTGCTACGACTCAGGGGGCCAGTTTTTTAGAAGAGACCCAGTACTTC.

This clonotype showed up many times. The J gene is TRBJ1-2, the V gene TRBV29-1; D gene uncertain. The CDR3 extends over 11 amino acids. The germline V gene has CDR1 SQVTM and CDR2 ANQGSEA. The germline V and J ends were trimmed by 7 bases and 3 bases, with 9 bases remaining between them. The CDR3: CSARDHYGYTF. In nucleotides, the CDR3 is TGCAGCGCTCGGGATCACTATGGCTACACCTTC.

V gene TRBV6-6 combines with J gene TRBJ2-3; 8 bases are a match to TRBD2. This CDR3 comprises 15 residues. V lost 6 bases to trimming and J lost 0 bases; unmatched junction nucleotides: 5. Looked up from germline, CDR1 is MNHNY and CDR2 is SVGAGI (reference sequence). The CDR3 is CASRGGGYSTDTQYF. The CDR3 region has the DNA TGTGCCAGCAGGGGCGGGGGGTACAGCACAGATACGCAGTATTTT.

V usage is TRBV27 and J usage is TRBJ1-3; no definite D call. This CDR3 region has 17 residues. Per the germline V gene, CDR1 is MNHEY and CDR2 is SMNVEV (reference sequence). The V and J ends lost 5 bases and 0 bases respectively, with 17 bases between them. CDR3 region: CASSTSIGQGSGNTIYF. The CDR3, as DNA: TGTGCCAGCAGTACGAGTATAGGGCAAGGCTCTGGAAACACCATATATTTT.

The CDR3 spells CATHGGNGYTF. The CDR3 DNA reads TGTGCCACCCACGGGGGAAATGGCTACACCTTC. The chain recombines TRBV6-5 with TRBJ1-2; a weak D match, TRBD1 (5 bases). The ends were cut back, 10 bases at V and 6 bases at J, with 12 bases in the middle. CDR1 is MNHEY, CDR2 SVGAGI, per germline. The CDR3 spans 11 residues.

The CDR3 is CASSGREGYNEQFF. The CDR3 bases are TGTGCCAGTAGTGGACGGGAGGGCTACAATGAGCAGTTCTTC. The chain uses TRBV19 and TRBJ2-1, with 8 nucleotides matching TRBD2. The trim removed 5 bases at V and 3 bases at J, leaving 3 bases unmatched. The germline CDR1 and CDR2 sequences are LNHDA and SQIVND (reference sequence). The CDR3 has 14 residues. The variable domain in full, completed from reference TRBV19 and TRBJ2-1, reads DGGITQSPKYLFRKEGQNVTLSCEQNLNHDAMYWYRQDPGQGLRLIYYSQIVNDFQKGDIAEGYSVSREKKESFPLTVTSAQKNPTAFYLCASSGREGYNEQFFGPGTRLTVL.

The chain combines TRBV5-6 with TRBJ2-5; D possibly corresponds to TRBD2 (6 bases). Looked up from germline, CDR1 is SGHDT and CDR2 is YYEEEE. This CDR3 region has 17 residues. The germline V and J ends were trimmed by 3 bases and 2 bases, with 20 bases remaining between them. CDR3 sequence: CASSSRRRVGRQETQYF. CDR3 DNA: TGTGCCAGCAGCTCGCGTAGGAGGGTGGGAAGACAAGAGACCCAGTACTTC.

The chain uses TRBV3-1 and TRBJ2-1, with D perhaps TRBD2 (5 bases). Trimming left V 1 base short and J 2 bases short, with 9 bases between. Germline-derived CDR1 and CDR2 are LGHDT and YNNKEL (reference sequence). The CDR3 consists of 15 residues. The CDR3 coding sequence is TGTGCCAGCAGCCAAGCGGCGCGGGCCTACAATGAGCAGTTCTTC. Its translation is CASSQAARAYNEQFF.

The chain carries TRBV6-6 and TRBJ2-1, with D uncertain. V lost 9 bases to trimming and J lost 0 bases, with 12 bases between them. The CDR3 is made up of 14 amino acids. Germline CDR1 and CDR2: MNHNY and SVGAGI (reference sequence). DNA of the CDR3: TGTGCCAGTCAGGACGTAAGCTCCTACAATGAGCAGTTCTTC. Its translation: CASQDVSSYNEQFF.